This T cell receptor (beta chain) came from a study of T-cell reconstitution after alpha-beta-depleted transplantation in children. Study-level results: The study reportedly traced alpha-beta T cells about two months after transplant to several hundred expanded graft clones. In some patients, recipient T cells and intrathymic progenitors surviving conditioning explained high day-60 diversity. The main origin of T-cell counts and diversity one year after transplant was newly produced T cells.

Unique molecular identifiers tagged the TCRbeta library. TCRdb recomputed calls from the PCR reads with MiXCR, one row per CDR3 protein. The profile shows about 300,000 distinct CDR3 sequences, roughly a tenth of them singletons. At least ten counts were recorded for this clonotype. The antigen is unknown. This CDR3 contains 17 residues. CDR1 and CDR2 from the germline V gene are LGHNA and YNFKEQ. Trimming stripped 1 base from V and 0 bases from J, with 13 bases between. The TCR comes from a boy under two years old with acute myeloid leukemia, due to receive a stem cell transplant. The material was PBMCs, obtained before TCRalphabeta/CD19-depleted stem cell transplant. The chain recombines TRBV4-2 with TRBJ2-1; D possibly uses TRBD1 or TRBD2 (7 bases each). CDR3 sequence: CASSQVAGDSSYNEQFF. CDR3 bases: TGTGCCAGCAGCCAAGTGGCGGGGGACAGCTCCTACAATGAGCAGTTCTTC.